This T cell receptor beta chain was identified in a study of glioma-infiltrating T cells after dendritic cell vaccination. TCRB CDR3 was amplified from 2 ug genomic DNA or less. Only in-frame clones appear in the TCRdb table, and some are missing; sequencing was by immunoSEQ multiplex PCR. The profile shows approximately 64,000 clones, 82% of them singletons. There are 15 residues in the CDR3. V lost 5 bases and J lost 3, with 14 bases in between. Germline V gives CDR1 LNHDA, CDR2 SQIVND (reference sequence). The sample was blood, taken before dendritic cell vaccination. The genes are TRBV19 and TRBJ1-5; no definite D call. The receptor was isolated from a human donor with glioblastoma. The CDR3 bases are TGTGCCAGTAGTCCACCTAGAGCCAACAATCAGCCCCAGCATTTT. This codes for CASSPPRANNQPQHF.